The clone carrying this T cell receptor beta chain has ten or more counts. TCRdb re-analysed the 5' RACE reads in MiXCR, keeping a single row per CDR3 protein. The repertoire holds about 250,000 distinct CDR3 sequences, with 8% to 9% as singletons. The data were obtained in a study of CD8 T cells in ankylosing spondylitis. The CDR3 covers 14 residues. Germline lookup yields CDR1 MNHNS and CDR2 SASEGT. Deletions cut 6 bases from V and 4 bases from J, with 15 bases between. The sequenced material came from blood, either unsorted or a sorted T cell fraction (not recorded which). V and J are TRBV6-1 and TRBJ2-5; possibly TRBD2 for D (6 bases). The sequence derives from a female donor with ankylosing spondylitis or in good health (not recorded which). The CDR3 sequence: CASSPPGRIETQYF. The CDR3 DNA reads as TGTGCCAGCAGCCCGCCCGGGAGAATAGAGACCCAGTACTTC.